This entry is about one TCR beta chain. What it binds is not known. Clones were read by immunoSEQ multiplex PCR, and TCRdb kept only the in-frame ones, dropping some. The sample comprises fewer than 150,000 clones, over 80% of which are singletons, and about 7.7% rests with the top ten. Researchers grouped second doses given at about 4 or about 12 weeks into one pool. The data were obtained in a study of T cell responses to AZD1222 COVID-19 vaccine. Findings and limits, study-wide: Just a handful of AZD1222 recipients were seropositive at baseline. Mostly white British, mostly female donors; authors suggested clonal diversity may be underestimated.

Sample: peripheral blood, taken 28 days after the second AZD1222 dose. The TCR comes from an adult who received the AZD1222 COVID-19 vaccine.

In DNA form, the CDR3 reads TGCGCCAGCAGTGAACCAGGGGATTATCAGCCCCAGCATTTT. It is translated as CASSEPGDYQPQHF. This sequence joins TRBV10-2 and TRBJ1-5; D might be TRBD1 (6 bases). The CDR3 runs to 14 residues. The V end was cut by 3 bases, the J end by 5 bases, with 11 bases between. CDR1 WSHSY and CDR2 SAAADI come from the germline V gene.